The entry below gives a single T cell receptor beta chain sequence along with its context. This sample is part of a study of OX40 agonist ivuxolimab in advanced cancers. Here immunoSEQ multiplex PCR was the method, and the copy in TCRdb shows in-frame clones only, minus some. Counted here are about 72,000 clones, about nine tenths occurring once; the ten biggest clones make up about 1.3%. The CDR3 runs to 17 residues. J is TRBJ2-3 and V is TRBV21-1; the table gives TRBD2 as D, unverified against the DNA. TRBV21-1 is a known pseudogene. The specimen was CD4+ or CD8+ T cells sorted from blood, collected in a trial of the OX40 agonist ivuxolimab. The receptor's source is an adult with an advanced solid tumor such as melanoma, head and neck, liver or kidney cancer. CDR3 loop: CASSPTSGGQSTDTQYF. For the CDR3, the DNA is TGTGCCAGCAGCCCCACAAGCGGGGGACAGAGCACAGATACGCAGTATTTT.